This T cell receptor (beta chain) was captured by sequencing in a study of cytomegalovirus exposure and HLA in healthy donors (dated by TCRdb to 2015 to 2018). About the full investigation: An earlier analysis of 550 to 700 of the donors reported 250 to 350 Gb of sequence data and 117 million unique TCR beta sequences from about 200 million T cells. Roughly 300 gigabases of sequencing data and 70 million to 100 million unique TCR sequences made up an early release that covered approximately 650 HLA-typed donors. Among the roughly 400 genotyped donors, roughly 80% belonged to the genetic ancestry cluster associated with self-reported Caucasian donors. The aim of the study was to test whether cataloging public T cell receptors could identify signatures of past pathogen exposure. The study profiled the T cell repertoires of 500 to 800 subjects by immunosequencing and related them to cytomegalovirus serostatus. Besides the first cohort of 500 to 700 subjects, a separate validation cohort made up of roughly 120 different subjects was used. High-throughput TCR immunosequencing, statistical association of individual TCRs with disease status, and machine learning were combined to predict cytomegalovirus infection status. In a later analysis, previously published TCR beta repertoires from more than 500 donors were re-analyzed and high-resolution HLA genotyping was added so that TCR occurrence patterns could be studied. In the later analysis, no new phenotypic data were used to find candidate immune exposures; instead, reliance was placed on TCR beta sequences and their occurrence across donors. To decide whether each TCR beta V gene segment behaved as functional or pseudogenic, an earlier analysis of some 570 of the donors relied on high-throughput TCR beta sequencing. Donor age, sex, ethnicity and CMV serostatus were collected together with the repertoire data. A later genetic analysis used genome-wide SNP genotypes for about three fifths of the 666 donors, treating that subset as a discovery cohort. All discovery cohort repertoires had been generated using a single sequencing platform. HLA typing covered class I and class II loci at four-digit resolution. Typing coverage differed by locus: A, B, C, DRB1 and DQB1 were typed in about 629-640 donors, DQA1 in about 510, DPA1 in some 600, and DPB1 in just under 480. Five DR-DQ haplotypes were treated as single units for association and clustering because of strong linkage in the cohort. Among 398 genotyped donors of the cohort, an average of about 240,000 unique TCR beta nucleotide sequences were sequenced per donor, roughly 18% of them non-productive. The investigation overall reported the following: In a later analysis, HLA-associated TCR beta chains showed more clonal expansion and lower generation probabilities than non-associated chains that were equally common. The study gave a list of about 170 TCR beta chains associated with cytomegalovirus. An association between a missense DCLRE1C variant and V-gene and J-gene trimming of TCR beta chains was found in a later genetic analysis and replicated in an independent cohort. The earlier analysis of 450 to 700 of the donors excluded 15 to 20 rarely observed V segments, including chromosome 9 orphons, because counts were too low. The authors suggested that the approach could potentially be generalized to other disease states and immunological phenotypes. This cohort had only TCR beta chains sequenced, and the lack of alpha or paired-chain data limited which features could be detected. Strong co-occurrence of HLA alleles, especially DR and DQ, made assigning TCR associations to individual alleles difficult. Broadly in line with IMGT annotations, most TCR beta V segments showed up in productive rearrangements about 87% or about 30% of the time in an earlier analysis of around 550 of the donors. CMV serostatus was the only immune exposure information available for the cohort. Most TCR sequences were observed very rarely across donors, whereas some public TCRs were present in many individuals. According to a later analysis, parvovirus B19, influenza, CMV and Epstein-Barr virus appeared linked to several top co-occurrence clusters. In vitro tests confirmed that a few of the cytomegalovirus-associated TCR beta chains recognize cytomegalovirus antigens. Correlated functional status among segregating V segments might be attributable to linkage disequilibrium, but an unknown experimental factor could not be ruled out. A group of highly shared sequence variants was considered likely to be a technical artifact of the sequencing pipeline. HLA typing was unavailable for some donors at each locus, so association tests used only the typed subset. Cytomegalovirus status was reported to be diagnosed by the classifier with high specificity and sensitivity in both the original and validation cohorts. A further reported finding was that TCR beta sequences accurately predicted the HLA-A and HLA-B alleles for most subjects in the first cohort. A later genetic analysis reported fewer N-insertions in productive TCRs among donors in an Asian-associated ancestry cluster than the approximately 700-donor mean. Sequencing depth was assumed to be roughly uniform across donors in the presence/absence analyses, though that assumption may not hold. A later analysis associated about 17,000 TCR beta sequences with specific HLA alleles at a false discovery rate of 0.05. A later analysis found that TCR association rates varied across HLA loci, with DRB1 alleles showing the most associated TCRs and HLA-C alleles the fewest. A later analysis found that most CMV-associated TCR beta chains appeared HLA-restricted, with HLA associations seemingly driven largely by CMV exposure.

In total, approximately 610 healthy bone marrow donors made up the cohort. At the time of sampling, every cohort member was nominally healthy, though immune exposures that went unrecorded were likely present. The donor was CMV seronegative and was included in the group of a few hundred seronegative cohort members. A peripheral blood sample was collected from each donor, and TCR beta sequencing was performed on peripheral blood mononuclear cells. Genomic DNA extraction from the blood cell samples was performed with the Qiagen DNeasy Blood Extraction Kit. On this clone: There is no known antigen for this receptor. One base away there is no much larger clone; base qualities are not given.

The library was prepared using the immunoSEQ multiplex PCR assay. A mixture of 60 forward primers for TCR Vbeta segments and 13 reverse primers for TCR Jbeta segments was used in the multiplex PCR. The CDR3 region of rearranged TCR beta genes was amplified from genomic DNA with a multiplex PCR assay. Amplified TCR beta libraries were sequenced as 87-base-pair reads on the Illumina HiSeq System. Under the source paper's analysis protocol: Across the 600 to 700 repertoires, a later analysis counted tens of millions of unique TCR beta chains, 9.5 million to 13 million of which were shared by at least two donors. To remove PCR and sequencing errors, raw reads were error-corrected and collapsed into unique sequences using a nearest-neighbor algorithm that merged closely related sequences. CDR3 sequences were aligned to IMGT reference sequences to assign V, D and J gene segments. For a sequence to be retained, a match of at least six nucleotides to both a V gene segment and a J gene segment was required. A rearrangement was called productive if the CDR3 had no stop codons and remained in frame with V and J, and every other rearrangement was called non-productive. Following IMGT convention, CDR3 was defined as the stretch from the second conserved V-encoded cysteine to the conserved J-encoded phenylalanine. The earlier analysis of about 590 of the donors excluded sequences that lacked an unambiguous match to a single V gene segment. An earlier analysis of several hundred of the donors called V segments functional above 56.7% productive rearrangements and segregating when the between-donor standard deviation exceeded 5%. A statistical classification framework was built to diagnose cytomegalovirus status from the catalog of TCR beta chain sequences. In a later analysis, V and J genes were assigned by comparing TCR nucleotide sequences against IMGT/GENE-DB human TR gene sequences. A later analysis assigned CDR3 sequences and most-parsimonious VDJ recombination scenarios with the TCRdist pipeline. A later analysis defined each TCR beta chain by its CDR3 amino acid sequence plus V-gene family, and excluded reads lacking a unique V-gene family. As a way to deal with suspected cross-contamination and a sequencing artifact, a later analysis dropped roughly 620 nucleotide sequences that were highly shared and had low generation probability. In a later analysis, a clonal expansion index for each public chain was calculated from normalized within-repertoire ranks of inferred template counts. Generation probabilities in a later analysis came from a VDJ recombination model fitted to out-of-frame rearrangements, and those results were checked against IGoR. In a later analysis, TCR-TCR, TCR-HLA and TCR-CMV co-occurrence was scored with hypergeometric tests, and a repertoire-size bias correction was applied to TCR pairs. In a later analysis, false discovery rates were estimated by permuting HLA or CMV assignments 20 times. A later analysis grouped co-occurring TCRs with DBSCAN, adding TCRdist sequence similarity when clustering within HLA-allele-positive subsets. Repertoires with fewer than 30,000 or more than 120,000 public chains, plus five repertoires with anomalous nucleotide sharing, were excluded from co-occurrence clustering. Drawn from immuneACCESS, this table holds only the in-frame rearrangements with V and J called that TCRdb kept. Clones are partly lost; checked studies trace under half to an unresolved V gene and leave the rest unexplained. V, J and clone size reflect that table, while D and trimming were determined from the DNA. The sample table records more than 150,000 clones; about four fifths of these occur just once. Together, the top ten hold about 0.25% of the sample.

The receptor comes from a boy younger than 18 in good health and CMV-seronegative. Source material: PBMCs.

The DNA is as follows: TGTGCCAGCAGTTACTCTAGCGGGGGGCCTACCTACGAGCAGTACTTC. It is translated as CASSYSSGGPTYEQYF. The chain employs TRBV6-5 and TRBJ2-5, with 10 central nucleotides matching TRBD2. With the DNA end fitting TRBJ2-7 better, the J assignment may be wrong. The CDR3 contains 16 residues, cysteine and phenylalanine counted. Left in the record is the CDR3 DNA by itself, 48 bases read in frame from the first base. CDR1 is given as MNHEY and CDR2 as SVGAGI, both from the germline V gene.